This record covers a single T cell receptor beta chain. Its target is unknown. The data stem from a study of cytomegalovirus exposure and HLA in healthy donors. The overall study: There were under 130 million unique TCR beta sequences, drawn from about 179 million T cells, in an earlier analysis. Study-wide results and limits: An analysis was carried out later, and it reportedly showed fewer N-insertions in an Asian-associated ancestry cluster than the roughly 700-donor mean. Most of the TCR beta V segments (in an earlier analysis) were productive either about 87% or about 30% of the time. Cytomegalovirus-associated TCR beta chains were listed, numbering some 170.

There are 15 residues in the CDR3. CDR1 is LNHDA, CDR2 SQIVND, per germline (reference sequence). The PCR made use of 60 Vbeta and 13 Jbeta primers. Using immunoSEQ multiplex PCR, the repertoire was profiled, and TCRdb retains in-frame clones only, with some absent. The table lists around 84,000 clones, around 77% of them singletons. The TCR originated in a man aged 50 to 60 in good health and CMV-seronegative. This chain connects TRBV19 to TRBJ2-5; 9 bases align to TRBD1. The last part of the DNA fits TRBJ2-7 better; the J call may be wrong. The sample comprised PBMCs. The CDR3 spells CASSIVGQGSPEQYF. The CDR3 nucleotides are TGTGCCAGTAGTATAGTGGGACAGGGTTCTCCCGAGCAGTACTTC.